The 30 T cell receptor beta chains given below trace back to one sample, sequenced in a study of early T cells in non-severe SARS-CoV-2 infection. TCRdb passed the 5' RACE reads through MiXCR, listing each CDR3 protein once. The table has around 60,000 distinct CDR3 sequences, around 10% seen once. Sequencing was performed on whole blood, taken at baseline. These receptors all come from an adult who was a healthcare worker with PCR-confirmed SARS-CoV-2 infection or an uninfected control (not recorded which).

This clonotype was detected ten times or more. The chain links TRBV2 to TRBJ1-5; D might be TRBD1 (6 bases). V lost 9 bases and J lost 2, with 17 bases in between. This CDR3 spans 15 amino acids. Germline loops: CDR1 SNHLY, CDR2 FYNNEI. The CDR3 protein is CASQDSTGGNQPQHF. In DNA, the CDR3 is TGTGCCAGTCAGGACAGCACGGGTGGCAATCAGCCCCAGCATTTT.

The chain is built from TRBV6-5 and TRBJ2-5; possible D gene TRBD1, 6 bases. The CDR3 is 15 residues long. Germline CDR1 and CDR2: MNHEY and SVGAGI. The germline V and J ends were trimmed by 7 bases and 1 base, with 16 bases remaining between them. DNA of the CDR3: TGTGCCAGCAACATTAAGACAGGCCCCCAAGAGACCCAGTACTTC. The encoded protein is CASNIKTGPQETQYF.

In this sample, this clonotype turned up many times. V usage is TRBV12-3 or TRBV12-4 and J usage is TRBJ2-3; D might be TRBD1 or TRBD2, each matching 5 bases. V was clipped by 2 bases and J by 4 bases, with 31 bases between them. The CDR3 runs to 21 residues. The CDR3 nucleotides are TGTGCCAGCAGTTTAACCCCCCCCGGGGCCGTCCCTCCGGGGTTGGCAGATACGCAGTATTTT. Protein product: CASSLTPPGAVPPGLADTQYF.

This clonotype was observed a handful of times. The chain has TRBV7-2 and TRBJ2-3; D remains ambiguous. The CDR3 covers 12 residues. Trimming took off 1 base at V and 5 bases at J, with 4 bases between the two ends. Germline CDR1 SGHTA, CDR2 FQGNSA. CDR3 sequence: CASSLGLDTQYF. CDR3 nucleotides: TGTGCCAGCAGCTTAGGTTTAGATACGCAGTATTTT.

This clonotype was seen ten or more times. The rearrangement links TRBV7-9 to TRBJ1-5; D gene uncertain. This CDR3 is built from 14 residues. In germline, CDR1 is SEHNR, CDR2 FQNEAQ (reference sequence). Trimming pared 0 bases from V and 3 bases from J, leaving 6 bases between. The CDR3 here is CASSLAQFNQPQHF. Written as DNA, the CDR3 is TGTGCCAGCAGCTTAGCCCAGTTCAATCAGCCCCAGCATTTT.

The CDR3 is CASSVGLTSAEQFF. Here the CDR3 DNA reads TGTGCCAGCAGCGTGGGTTTGACTAGCGCTGAGCAGTTCTTC. V and J are TRBV9 and TRBJ2-1; 8 bases agree with TRBD2. The CDR3 sequence is 14 residues long. CDR1 and CDR2 (germline): SGDLS, YYNGEE. V lost 2 bases to trimming and J lost 9 bases; unmatched junction nucleotides: 7.

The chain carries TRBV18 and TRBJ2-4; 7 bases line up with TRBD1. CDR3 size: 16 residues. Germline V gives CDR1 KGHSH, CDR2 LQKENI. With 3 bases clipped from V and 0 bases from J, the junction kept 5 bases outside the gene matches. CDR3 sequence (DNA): TGTGCCAGCTCACCCCTGGACAGGCTAGCCAAAAACATTCAGTACTTC. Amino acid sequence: CASSPLDRLAKNIQYF.

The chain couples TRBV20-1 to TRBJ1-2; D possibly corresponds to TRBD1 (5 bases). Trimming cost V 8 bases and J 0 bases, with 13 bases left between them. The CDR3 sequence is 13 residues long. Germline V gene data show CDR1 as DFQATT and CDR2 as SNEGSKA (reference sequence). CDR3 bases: TGCAGTCTGGTACAGGCCGCTAACTATGGCTACACCTTC. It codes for CSLVQAANYGYTF.

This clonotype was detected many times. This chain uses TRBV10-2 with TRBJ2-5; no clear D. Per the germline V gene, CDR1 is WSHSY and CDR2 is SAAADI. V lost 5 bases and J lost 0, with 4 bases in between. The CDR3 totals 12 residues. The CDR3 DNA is TGCGCCAGCAGTCATAACCAAGAGACCCAGTACTTC. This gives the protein CASSHNQETQYF.

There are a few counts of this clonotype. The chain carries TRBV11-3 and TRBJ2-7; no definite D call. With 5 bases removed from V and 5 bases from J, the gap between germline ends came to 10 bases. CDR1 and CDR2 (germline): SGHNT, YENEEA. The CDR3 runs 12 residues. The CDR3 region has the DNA TGTGCCAGCAGCCCGGACGGAGACGAGCAGTACTTC. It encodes CASSPDGDEQYF.

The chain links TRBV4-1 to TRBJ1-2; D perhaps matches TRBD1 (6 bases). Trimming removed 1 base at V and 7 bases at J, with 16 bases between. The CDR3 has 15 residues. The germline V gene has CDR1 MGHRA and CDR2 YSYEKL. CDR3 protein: CASSQVAPGAVGYTF. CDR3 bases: TGCGCCAGCAGCCAAGTAGCCCCGGGGGCCGTTGGCTACACCTTC.

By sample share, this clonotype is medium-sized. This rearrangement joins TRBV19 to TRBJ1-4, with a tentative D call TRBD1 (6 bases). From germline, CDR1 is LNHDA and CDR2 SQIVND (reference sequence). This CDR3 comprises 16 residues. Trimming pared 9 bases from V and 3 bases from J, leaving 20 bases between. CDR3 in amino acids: CASKPGRTESNEKLFF. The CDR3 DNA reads TGTGCCAGCAAACCAGGACGGACAGAGTCTAATGAAAAACTGTTTTTT.

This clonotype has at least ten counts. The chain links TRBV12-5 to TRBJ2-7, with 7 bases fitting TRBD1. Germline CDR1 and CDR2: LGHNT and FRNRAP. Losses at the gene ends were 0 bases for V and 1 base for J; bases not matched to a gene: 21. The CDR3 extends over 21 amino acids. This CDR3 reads CASGLVLGDLTGQAVSYEQYF. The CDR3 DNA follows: TGTGCTAGTGGTTTGGTACTGGGGGACCTCACTGGACAGGCTGTGTCCTACGAGCAGTACTTC.

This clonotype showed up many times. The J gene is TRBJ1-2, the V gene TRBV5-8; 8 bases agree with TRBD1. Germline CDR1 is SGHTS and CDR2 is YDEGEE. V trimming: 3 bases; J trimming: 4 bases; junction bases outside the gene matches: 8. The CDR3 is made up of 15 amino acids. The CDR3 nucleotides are TGTGCCAGCAGCTCCGGACAGGGCGGGGGCTATGGCTACACCTTC. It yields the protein CASSSGQGGGYGYTF.

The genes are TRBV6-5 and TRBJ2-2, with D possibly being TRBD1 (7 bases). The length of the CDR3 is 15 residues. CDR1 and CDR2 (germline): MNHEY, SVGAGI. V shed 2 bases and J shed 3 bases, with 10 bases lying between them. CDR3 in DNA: TGTGCCAGCAGTTACAGCAGGGGGGACACCGGGGAGCTGTTTTTT. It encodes CASSYSRGDTGELFF.

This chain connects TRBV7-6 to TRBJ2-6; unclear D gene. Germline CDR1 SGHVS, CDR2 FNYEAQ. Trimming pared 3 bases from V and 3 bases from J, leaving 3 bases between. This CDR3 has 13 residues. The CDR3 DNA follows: TGTGCCAGCAGCTTGGGTGGGGCCAACGTCCTGACTTTC. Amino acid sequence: CASSLGGANVLTF.

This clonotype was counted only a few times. CDR3 DNA: TGTGCCAGCAGCTTAGAGGACAGAAAAGCTTTCTTT. Encoded protein: CASSLEDRKAFF. The genes are TRBV7-9 and TRBJ1-1; tentatively, D is TRBD1 (6 bases). The germline V gene has CDR1 SEHNR and CDR2 FQNEAQ (reference sequence). Trimming took off 1 base at V and 9 bases at J, with 9 bases between the two ends. CDR3 size: 12 residues.

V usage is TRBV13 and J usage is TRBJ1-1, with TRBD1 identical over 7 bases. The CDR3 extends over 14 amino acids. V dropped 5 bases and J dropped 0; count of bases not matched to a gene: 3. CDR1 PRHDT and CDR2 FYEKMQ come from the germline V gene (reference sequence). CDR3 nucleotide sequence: TGTGCCAGCAGCAGACAGGGCATGAACACTGAAGCTTTCTTT. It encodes CASSRQGMNTEAFF.

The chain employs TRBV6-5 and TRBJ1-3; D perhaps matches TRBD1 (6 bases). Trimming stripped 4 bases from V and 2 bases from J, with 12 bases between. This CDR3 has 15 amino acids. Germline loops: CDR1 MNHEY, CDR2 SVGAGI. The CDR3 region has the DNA TGTGCCAGCAGTTTCACCAGGGGCCCTGGAAACACCATATATTTT. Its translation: CASSFTRGPGNTIYF.

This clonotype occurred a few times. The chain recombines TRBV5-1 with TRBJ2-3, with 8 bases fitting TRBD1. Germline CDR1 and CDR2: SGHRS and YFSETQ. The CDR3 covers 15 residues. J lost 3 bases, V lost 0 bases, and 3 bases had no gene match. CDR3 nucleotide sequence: TGCGCCAGCAGCTTGGCAGGGGGCGGGACAGATACGCAGTATTTT. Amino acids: CASSLAGGGTDTQYF.

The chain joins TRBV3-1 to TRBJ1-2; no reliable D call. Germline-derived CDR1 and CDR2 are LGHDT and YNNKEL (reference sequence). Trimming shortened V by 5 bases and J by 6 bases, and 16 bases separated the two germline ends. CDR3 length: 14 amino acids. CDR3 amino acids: CASSISFSVDGYTF. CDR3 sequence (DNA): TGTGCCAGCAGCATTAGTTTCTCCGTTGATGGCTACACCTTC.

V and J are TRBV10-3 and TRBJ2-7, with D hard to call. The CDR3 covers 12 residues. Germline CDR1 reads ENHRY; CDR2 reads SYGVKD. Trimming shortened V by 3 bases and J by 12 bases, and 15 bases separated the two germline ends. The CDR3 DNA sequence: TGTGCCATCAGTGACTCGAGAGCCTCCGGGTACTTC. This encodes CAISDSRASGYF.

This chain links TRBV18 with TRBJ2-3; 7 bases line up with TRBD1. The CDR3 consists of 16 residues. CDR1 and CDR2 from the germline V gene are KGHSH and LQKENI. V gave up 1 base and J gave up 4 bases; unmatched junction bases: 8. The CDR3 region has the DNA TGTGCCAGCTCACCACTGACAGGGAACGGCCCAGATACGCAGTATTTT. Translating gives CASSPLTGNGPDTQYF. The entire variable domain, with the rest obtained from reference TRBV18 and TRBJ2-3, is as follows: NAGVMQNPRHLVRRRGQEARLRCSPMKGHSHVYWYRQLPEEGLKFMVYLQKENIIDESGMPKERFSAEFPKEGPSILRIQQVVRGDSAAYFCASSPLTGNGPDTQYFGPGTRLTVL.

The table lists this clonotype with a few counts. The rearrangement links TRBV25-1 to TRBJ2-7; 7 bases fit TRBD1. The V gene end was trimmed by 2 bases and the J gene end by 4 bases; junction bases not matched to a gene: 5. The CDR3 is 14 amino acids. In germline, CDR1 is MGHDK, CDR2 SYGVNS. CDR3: CASSESGGQYEQYF. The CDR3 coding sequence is TGTGCCAGCAGTGAAAGTGGGGGACAGTACGAGCAGTACTTC.

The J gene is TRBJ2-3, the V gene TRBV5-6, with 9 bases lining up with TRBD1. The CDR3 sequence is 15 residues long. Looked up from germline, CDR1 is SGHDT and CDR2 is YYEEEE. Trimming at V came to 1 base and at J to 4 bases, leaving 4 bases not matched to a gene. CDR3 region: CASSLRTGVADTQYF. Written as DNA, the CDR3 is TGTGCCAGCAGCTTGCGGACAGGGGTTGCAGATACGCAGTATTTT. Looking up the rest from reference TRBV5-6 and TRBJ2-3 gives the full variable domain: DAGVTQSPTHLIKTRGQQVTLRCSPKSGHDTVSWYQQALGQGPQFIFQYYEEEERQRGNFPDRFSGHQFPNYSSELNVNALLLGDSALYLCASSLRTGVADTQYFGPGTRLTVL.

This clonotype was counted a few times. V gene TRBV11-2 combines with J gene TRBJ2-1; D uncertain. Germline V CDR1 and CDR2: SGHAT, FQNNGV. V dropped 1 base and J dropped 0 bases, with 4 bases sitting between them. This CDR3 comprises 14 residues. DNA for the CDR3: TGTGCCAGCAGCTTAGGGCCCTCCTACAATGAGCAGTTCTTC. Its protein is CASSLGPSYNEQFF.

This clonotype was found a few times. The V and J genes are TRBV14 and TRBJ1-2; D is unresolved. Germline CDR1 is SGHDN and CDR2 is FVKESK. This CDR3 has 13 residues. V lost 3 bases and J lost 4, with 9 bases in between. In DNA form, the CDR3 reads TGTGCCAGCAGCCACGGACTCGGCTATGGCTACACCTTC. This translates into CASSHGLGYGYTF.

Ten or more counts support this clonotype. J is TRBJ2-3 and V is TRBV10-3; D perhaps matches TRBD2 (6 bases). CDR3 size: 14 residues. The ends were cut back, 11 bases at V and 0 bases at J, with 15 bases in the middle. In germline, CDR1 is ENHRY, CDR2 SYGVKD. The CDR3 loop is CAHRDSYSTDTQYF. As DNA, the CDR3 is TGTGCCCACCGGGACTCTTATAGCACAGATACGCAGTATTTT.

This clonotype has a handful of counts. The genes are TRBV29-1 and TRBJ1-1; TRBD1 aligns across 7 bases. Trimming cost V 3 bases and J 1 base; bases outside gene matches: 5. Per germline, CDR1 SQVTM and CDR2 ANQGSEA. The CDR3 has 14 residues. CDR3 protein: CSVDKGTANTEAFF. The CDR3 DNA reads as TGCAGCGTTGACAAAGGGACAGCGAACACTGAAGCTTTCTTT.

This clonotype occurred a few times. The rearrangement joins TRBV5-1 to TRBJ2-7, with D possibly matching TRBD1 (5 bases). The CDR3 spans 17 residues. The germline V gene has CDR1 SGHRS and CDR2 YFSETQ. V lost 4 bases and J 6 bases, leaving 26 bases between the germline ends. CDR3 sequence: CASSPRFVGRASGEQYF. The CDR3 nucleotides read TGCGCCAGCAGCCCCCGGTTCGTTGGCAGGGCCAGTGGCGAGCAGTACTTC.